Listed below are T cell receptor beta chains from one sample, sequenced in a study of T cells in Graves' hyperthyroidism and ophthalmopathy. Via MiXCR, TCRdb re-called the multiplex PCR reads, giving one row per CDR3 protein. Of about 480,000 distinct CDR3 sequences in the sample, around a fifth were seen once. Material for sequencing was blood. The receptors stem from a woman in her seventies with Graves' ophthalmopathy. The CDR3 runs from the conserved cysteine through the conserved F or W. The D gene is left open where the match is weak. Clone size, where shown, is once, few, many, or a class for clones that have expanded.

d_call clone_size j_call v_call cdr3_nt cdr3_aa
. . TRBJ2-1 TRBV19 TGTGCCAGTAGTATAGCGGCTAACGGGAGCTCCTACAATGAGCAGTTCTTC CASSIAANGSSYNEQFF
TRBD1 few TRBJ2-1 TRBV11-2 TGTGCCAGCAGCCCGTGGGACAGGCGAGCTAAGCAGTTCTTC CASSPWDRRAKQFF
. many TRBJ1-5 TRBV29-1 TGCAGCGTTGGAGAAAATAGCAATCAGCCCCAGCATTTT CSVGENSNQPQHF
. once TRBJ2-4 TRBV20-1 TGCAGTGCTATTGAAACGGGAGAGGCCAAAAACATTCAGTACTTC CSAIETGEAKNIQYF
TRBD1 . TRBJ1-5 TRBV6-2/TRBV6-3 TGTGCCAGCAGCCCAACAGGGGTCTTGGGCAATCAGCCCCAGCATTTT CASSPTGVLGNQPQHF
. . TRBJ2-7 TRBV30 TGTGCCTGGAGGAGCCGGGACACCTCCTACGAGCAGTACTTC CAWRSRDTSYEQYF
TRBD2 many TRBJ2-1 TRBV7-2 TGTGCCAGCAGCTTCGGGACTAGCGGGAGTTCCTACAATGAGCAGTTCTTC CASSFGTSGSSYNEQFF
TRBD1 few TRBJ1-2 TRBV5-5 TGTGCCAGCAGCTCGGGACAGCTACTGCACTATGGCTACACCTTC CASSSGQLLHYGYTF
. many TRBJ1-1 TRBV12-3/TRBV12-4 TGTGCCAGCAGTTTCAGGGGCGCCACTGAAGCTTTCTTT CASSFRGATEAFF
TRBD1 many TRBJ1-6 TRBV28 TGTGCCAGCAGATACGGACAGGAGGGTCTTAATTCACCCCTCCACTTT CASRYGQEGLNSPLHF
. . TRBJ1-3 TRBV6-1 TGTGCCAGCAGTGACGATTTCTCTGGAAACACCATATATTTT CASSDDFSGNTIYF
. . TRBJ2-5 TRBV7-3 TGTGCCAGCAGCTTAAGGGAGACAAGACAAGAGACCCAGTACTTC CASSLRETRQETQYF
. few TRBJ2-2 TRBV7-2 TGTGCCAGCAGCCCAGCGGACACCGGGGAGCTGTTTTTT CASSPADTGELFF
. . TRBJ2-1 TRBV10-1 TGCGCCAGCAGTGAGGGTTCTATCTCCTACAATGAGCAGTTCTTC CASSEGSISYNEQFF
TRBD1 . TRBJ2-7 TRBV29-1 TGCAGCGGAGGACAGGGTCTATCCTACGAGCAGTACTTC CSGGQGLSYEQYF
. few TRBJ2-7 TRBV2 TGTGCCAGCAGTGAACTAGGGCCCCAACCCTACGAGCAGTACTTC CASSELGPQPYEQYF
TRBD2 . TRBJ2-1 TRBV5-1 TGCGCCAGCAGCCTCATTAAGGTGGCTAGCGGGAGTGGGGTGAATGAGCAGTTCTTC CASSLIKVASGSGVNEQFF
. many TRBJ1-2 TRBV5-1 TGCGCCAGCAGCCCGGACGGTTCCGTCTATGGCTACACCTTC CASSPDGSVYGYTF
TRBD1 few TRBJ2-3 TRBV5-8 TGTGCCAGCAGCCAGGACAGGGTGGGGTCAGATACGCAGTATTTT CASSQDRVGSDTQYF
TRBD2 . TRBJ2-1 TRBV20-1 TGCAGTGCTGATAGCGGGAGGGATGACGATGAGCAGTTCTTC CSADSGRDDDEQFF
TRBD1 . TRBJ1-6 TRBV4-3 TGCGCCAGCAGACAAGGACAGGCCTATAATTCACCCCTCCACTTT CASRQGQAYNSPLHF
. many TRBJ2-7 TRBV6-1 TGTGCCAGCAGTTACTCCGGGACGCCCGTCTACGAGCAGTACTTC CASSYSGTPVYEQYF
. many TRBJ2-3 TRBV19 TGTGCCAGTAGTGACTGGGGGAGCACAGATACGCAGTATTTT CASSDWGSTDTQYF
TRBD1 . TRBJ1-2 TRBV10-2 TGCGCCAGCAGACAAGCTTACCGGGACAGCCCTAACTATGGCTACACCTTC CASRQAYRDSPNYGYTF
. once TRBJ1-6 TRBV12-3/TRBV12-4 TGTGCCAGCAGTTCCGCGGAGGCCTATAATTCACCCCTCCACTTT CASSSAEAYNSPLHF
. . TRBJ1-1 TRBV3-1 TGTGCCAGCAGCCCTGGACGGAACCTTAGGGCTGAAGCTTTCTTT CASSPGRNLRAEAFF
. many TRBJ2-2 TRBV13 TGTGCCAGCAACCAGAGACAGAGTCGGCACGGGGAGCTGTTTTTT CASNQRQSRHGELFF
TRBD1 . TRBJ2-2 TRBV19 TGTGCCACAACTAAGACAGGGGTCGACACCGGGGAGCTGTTTTTT CATTKTGVDTGELFF
. . TRBJ1-2 TRBV2 TGTGCCAGCAGTGAACAGGAGATCTATGGCTACACCTTC CASSEQEIYGYTF
TRBD2 few TRBJ2-1 TRBV4-1 TGCGCCAGCAGTCCGGCGAGGTTGATAGCGGGAGTTAACAATGAGCAGTTCTTC CASSPARLIAGVNNEQFF
. . TRBJ2-3 TRBV7-2 TGTGCCAGCGGCAGGGTGAACAGAGTCACAGATACGCAGTATTTT CASGRVNRVTDTQYF
TRBD2 . TRBJ2-3 TRBV6-1 TGTGCCAGCAGTCCCCTCATAGCGGGAGGTACAGATACGCAGTATTTT CASSPLIAGGTDTQYF
TRBD2 . TRBJ2-7 TRBV19 TGTGCCAGTAGTTCGGGACTAGCGGGAGTACTAAGGTCCTACGAGCAGTACTTC CASSSGLAGVLRSYEQYF
TRBD2 . TRBJ2-3 TRBV20-1 TGCAGTGCTTTAACTCCTAGCGGGGGAGACACAGATACGCAGTATTTT CSALTPSGGDTDTQYF
. many TRBJ1-1 TRBV5-1 TGCGCCAGCAGCACACCAGCTGGGGTTGAAGCTTTCTTT CASSTPAGVEAFF
TRBD1 many TRBJ1-1 TRBV2 TGTGCCAGCCAGGGACAGGGGGCCGCTGAAGCTTTCTTT CASQGQGAAEAFF